This TCR beta chain was obtained from a study of shared clonotypes between healthy human individuals. Study observations and caveats: Donor clonotype sharing was expected to depend on sequencing depth.

Deep-level assay runs were performed. This table comes from immunoSEQ multiplex PCR, and its TCRdb copy is limited to in-frame clones, with some not included. The sample lists about 560,000 clones; roughly 79% were seen once. Every contributor of samples was a Caucasian grown-up residing in Nashville, Tennessee. Genomic DNA from unsorted samples was obtained from around 93 million PBMCs (per sample). Concerning this clone: Its antigen is undetermined.

Sequences were obtained from PBMCs. The receptor's source is a woman between 40 and 55 years old in good health. Some clones in this sample may be carry-over from other donors' samples.

The CDR3 is CASSPRTETYEQYF. The CDR3 bases are TGTGCCAGCAGCCCCAGGACGGAGACCTACGAGCAGTACTTC. The genes are TRBV27 and TRBJ2-7, with D unclear. Germline assignment: CDR1 MNHEY and CDR2 SMNVEV (reference sequence). This CDR3 contains 14 residues. Trimming took 6 bases from V and 2 from J, leaving 14 bases between them.